The source of this T cell receptor beta chain is a study of blood T cells in healthy people across ages (dated by TCRdb to about 2015). Regarding the complete study: In model experiments, roughly one uniquely barcoded TCR beta cDNA molecule per two T cells was captured by template switching. Using deep sequencing normalized with unique cDNA molecular identifiers, the study measured how TCR beta repertoire diversity changes with age. For two donors (one aged 18 to 29 and one aged 80 or older), the study analyzed two additional independent replicas of 1 million unique cDNA reads from the same blood draw. The donors were split into four age groups: young (average around 17 years), middle-aged (about 40), aged (over 55) and long-lived (under 85). Donors of different ages were randomly distributed across sequencing lanes to avoid experimental bias.

The roughly 38 donors, aged about 6 to 100 years, were systemically healthy Caucasian individuals from Russia. Each donor gave 8 to 10 milliliters of peripheral blood, drawn into EDTA-treated Vacutainer tubes. Ficoll-Paque density-gradient centrifugation was used to isolate PBMCs, with at least 7 million obtained per sample. Trizol reagent was used to extract total RNA from PBMCs, with at least 6 micrograms per sample. For every donor, flow cytometry on a PBMC aliquot measured the percentage of naive CD45RAhigh/CD27high T cells. Turning to this clonotype: Its antigen has not been determined. Base quality data are lacking; no much larger clone is found one base away.

Between the V and J ends, shortened by 0 bases and 6 bases respectively, the junction contains 13 bases. Counted from cysteine to phenylalanine, this CDR3 has 14 amino acids. The sequence is cut down to CDR3 DNA, 42 bases in frame from base 1. The CDR1 and CDR2 encoded by the germline V gene (reference sequence) are SGHNT and YYREEE. The library was built by means of 5' RACE. Sequencing took place on an Illumina HiSeq 2500. The second PCR ran for roughly 6 to 11 cycles and used a J-beta primer mix along with a sample-barcoded 5' primer. A template-switch 5' adaptor carrying 12 random nucleotides introduced a unique molecular identifier onto each TCR beta cDNA molecule. Each sample yielded at least 2.5 million CDR3-containing paired-end reads. The Mint cDNA synthesis kit, primed by a TRBC-specific oligonucleotide, was used to synthesize first-strand cDNA from all RNA. After uracil-DNA glycosylase treatment, a first 18-cycle PCR used universal primers M1SS and BC2_uni_R on all cDNA. Concerning the study's data processing: Normalization of each sample was performed by random selection of 1 million high-quality reads, each carrying a distinct molecular identifier. Reads with shared molecular identifiers were discarded instead of being binned into consensus sequences. MiTCR, run with a Q25 quality threshold and the strictest error-elimination algorithm, handled CDR3 identification, clonotype clustering and error correction. A nonparametric unseen species model using Euler transformation provided a lower-bound estimate of total TCR beta diversity. TCRdb reprocessed the public reads (quality trimming at Q25 with fastp, clone calling with MiXCR) and kept in-frame beta chains. Under each unique CDR3 protein, matching rows form one entry showing the most common genes and DNA. The V and J calls, along with clone size, are taken from TCRdb and not from the paper's own processing. The sample has almost 800,000 distinct CDR3 sequences on record, nearly 60% of them singletons. The top ten hold 20% to 25% of the sample.

The study at large found these results: Observed TCR beta diversity per million T cells fell roughly linearly with age, and a significant reduction was already apparent by age roughly 41. The CMV infection status of donors was not known, potentially confounding age-related changes in expanded clonotypes. Estimates of total diversity based on one million sequenced T cells were regarded as lower bounds and as underestimates. Since profiling was done on bulk unsorted PBMCs, naive and antigen-experienced compartments could not be conclusively compared. The percentage of naive T cells measured by flow cytometry correlated strongly with observed TCR beta diversity. Compared with the aged group, the long-lived group had more naive CD4+ T cells, fewer expanded clones and increased TCR diversity, suggesting age selection.

Sequencing was done on a sample of blood. The receptor comes from a man under 40 in good health. This sequence uses TRBV5-4 and TRBJ2-7, with a weak D call of TRBD2 (7 bases match). The DNA is as follows: TGTGCCAGCAGCTTGGAGGGGGGGTACTCCGAGCAGTACTTC. It specifies CASSLEGGYSEQYF.